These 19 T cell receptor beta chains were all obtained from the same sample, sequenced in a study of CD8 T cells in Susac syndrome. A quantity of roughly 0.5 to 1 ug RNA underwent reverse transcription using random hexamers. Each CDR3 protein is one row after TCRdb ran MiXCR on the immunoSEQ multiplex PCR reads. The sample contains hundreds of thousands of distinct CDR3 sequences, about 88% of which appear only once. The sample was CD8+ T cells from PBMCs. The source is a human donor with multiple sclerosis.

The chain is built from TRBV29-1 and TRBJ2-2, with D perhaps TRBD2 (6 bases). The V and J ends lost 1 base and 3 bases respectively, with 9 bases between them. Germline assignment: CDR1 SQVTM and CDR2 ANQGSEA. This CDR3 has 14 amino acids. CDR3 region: CSVEGWEDTGELFF. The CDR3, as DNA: TGCAGCGTTGAAGGATGGGAGGACACCGGGGAGCTGTTTTTT.

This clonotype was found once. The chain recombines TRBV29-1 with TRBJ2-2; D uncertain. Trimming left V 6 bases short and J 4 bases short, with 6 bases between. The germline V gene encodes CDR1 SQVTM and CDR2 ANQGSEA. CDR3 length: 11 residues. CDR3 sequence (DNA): TGCAGCGTCGTCCGCACCGGGGAGCTGTTTTTT. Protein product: CSVVRTGELFF.

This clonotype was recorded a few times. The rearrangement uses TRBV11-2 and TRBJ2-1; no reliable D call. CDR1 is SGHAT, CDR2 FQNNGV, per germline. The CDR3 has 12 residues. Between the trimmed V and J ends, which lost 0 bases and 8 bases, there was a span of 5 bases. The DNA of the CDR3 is TGTGCCAGCAGCTTAGAAGTCCATGAGCAGTTCTTC. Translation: CASSLEVHEQFF.

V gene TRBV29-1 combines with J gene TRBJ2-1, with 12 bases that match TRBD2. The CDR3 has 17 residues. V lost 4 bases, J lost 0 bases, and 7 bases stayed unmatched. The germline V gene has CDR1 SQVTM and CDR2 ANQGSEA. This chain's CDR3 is CSVAGTSGSSSYNEQFF. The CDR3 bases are TGCAGCGTTGCTGGGACTAGCGGGTCGAGCTCCTACAATGAGCAGTTCTTC.

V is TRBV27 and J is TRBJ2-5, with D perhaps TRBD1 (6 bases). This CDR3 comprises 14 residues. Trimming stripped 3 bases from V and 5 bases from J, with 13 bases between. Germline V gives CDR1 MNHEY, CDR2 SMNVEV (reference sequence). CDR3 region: CASSFRTAAETQYF. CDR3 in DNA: TGTGCCAGCAGTTTCAGGACAGCGGCTGAGACCCAGTACTTC.

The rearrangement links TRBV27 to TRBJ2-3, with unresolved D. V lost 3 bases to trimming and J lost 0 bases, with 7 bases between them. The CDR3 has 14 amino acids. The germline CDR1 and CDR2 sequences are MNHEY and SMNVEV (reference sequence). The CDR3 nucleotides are TGTGCCAGCAGTTTTATTGGCAGCACAGATACGCAGTATTTT. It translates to CASSFIGSTDTQYF.

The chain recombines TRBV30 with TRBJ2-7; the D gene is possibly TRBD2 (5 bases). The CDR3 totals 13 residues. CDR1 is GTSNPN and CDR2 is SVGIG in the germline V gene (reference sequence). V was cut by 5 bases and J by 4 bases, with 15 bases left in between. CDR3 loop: CAWGPTRWYEQYF. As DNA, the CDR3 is TGTGCCTGGGGACCTACTAGATGGTACGAGCAGTACTTC.

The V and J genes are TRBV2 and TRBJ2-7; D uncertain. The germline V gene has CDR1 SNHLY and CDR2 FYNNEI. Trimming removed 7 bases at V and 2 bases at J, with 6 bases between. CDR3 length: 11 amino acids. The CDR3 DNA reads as TGTGCCAGCATAGATGCCTACGAGCAGTACTTC. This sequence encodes CASIDAYEQYF.

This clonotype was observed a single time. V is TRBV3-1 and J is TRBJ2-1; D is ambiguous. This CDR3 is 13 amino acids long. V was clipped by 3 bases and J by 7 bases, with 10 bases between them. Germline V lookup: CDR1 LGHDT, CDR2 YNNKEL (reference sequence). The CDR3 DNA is TGTGCCAGCAGCCAGTGGCTGGGGAATGAGCAGTTCTTC. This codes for CASSQWLGNEQFF.

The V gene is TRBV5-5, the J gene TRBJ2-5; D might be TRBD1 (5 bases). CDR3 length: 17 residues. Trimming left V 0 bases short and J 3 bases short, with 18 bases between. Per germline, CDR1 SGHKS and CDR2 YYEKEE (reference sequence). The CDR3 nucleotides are TGTGCCAGCAGCTTGGTTCCAGGGTCCGGGCCAAAAGAGACCCAGTACTTC. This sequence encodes CASSLVPGSGPKETQYF.

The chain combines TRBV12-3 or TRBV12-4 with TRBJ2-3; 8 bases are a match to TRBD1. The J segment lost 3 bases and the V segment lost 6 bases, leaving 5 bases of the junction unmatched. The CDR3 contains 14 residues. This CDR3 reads CASSPNRGTDTQYF. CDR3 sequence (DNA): TGTGCCAGCAGCCCCAACAGGGGGACAGATACGCAGTATTTT.

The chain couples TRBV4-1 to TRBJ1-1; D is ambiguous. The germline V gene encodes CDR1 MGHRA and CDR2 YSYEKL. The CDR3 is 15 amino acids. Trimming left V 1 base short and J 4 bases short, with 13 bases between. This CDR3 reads CASSQGEVRITEAFF. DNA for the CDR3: TGCGCCAGCAGCCAAGGGGAGGTCAGGATCACTGAAGCTTTCTTT.

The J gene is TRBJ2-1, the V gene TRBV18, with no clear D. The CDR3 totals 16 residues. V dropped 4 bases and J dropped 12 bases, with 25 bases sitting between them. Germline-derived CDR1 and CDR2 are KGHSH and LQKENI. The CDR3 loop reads CASSLGNTVITIGQFF. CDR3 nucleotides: TGTGCCAGCTCACTCGGAAACACTGTCATTACGATCGGGCAGTTCTTC.

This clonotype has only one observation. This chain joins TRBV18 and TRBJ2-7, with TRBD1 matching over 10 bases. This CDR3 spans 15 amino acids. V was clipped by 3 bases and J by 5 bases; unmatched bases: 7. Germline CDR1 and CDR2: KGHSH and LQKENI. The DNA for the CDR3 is TGTGCCAGCTCACCCCCGGGACAGGGGAGAAACGAGCAGTACTTC. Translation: CASSPPGQGRNEQYF.

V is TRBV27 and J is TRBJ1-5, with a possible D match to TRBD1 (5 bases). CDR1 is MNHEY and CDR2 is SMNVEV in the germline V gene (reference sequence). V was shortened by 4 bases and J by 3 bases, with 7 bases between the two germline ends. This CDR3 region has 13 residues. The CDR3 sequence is CASSWGYNQPQHF. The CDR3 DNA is TGTGCCAGCAGTTGGGGGTACAATCAGCCCCAGCATTTT.

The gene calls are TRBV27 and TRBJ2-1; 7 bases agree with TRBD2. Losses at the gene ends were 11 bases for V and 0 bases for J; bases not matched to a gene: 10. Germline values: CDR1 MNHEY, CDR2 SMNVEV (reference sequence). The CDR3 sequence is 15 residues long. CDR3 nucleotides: TGTGCCTCTGGTACGGGGAGGGACTCCTACAATGAGCAGTTCTTC. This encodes CASGTGRDSYNEQFF.

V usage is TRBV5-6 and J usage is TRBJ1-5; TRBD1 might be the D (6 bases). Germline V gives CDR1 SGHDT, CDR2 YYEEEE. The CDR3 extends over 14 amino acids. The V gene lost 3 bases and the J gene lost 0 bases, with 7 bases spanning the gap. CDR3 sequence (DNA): TGTGCCAGCAGCTCAGGGGTTAGCAATCAGCCCCAGCATTTT. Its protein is CASSSGVSNQPQHF.

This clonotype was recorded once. CDR3 residues: CASSPTGPRGETQYF. CDR3 DNA sequence: TGTGCCAGCAGTCCGACAGGTCCCCGGGGAGAGACCCAGTACTTC. The V and J genes are TRBV12-3 or TRBV12-4 and TRBJ2-5; the D gene is possibly TRBD1 (6 bases). V was pared by 5 bases and J by 4 bases, with 17 bases between. The CDR3 covers 15 residues.

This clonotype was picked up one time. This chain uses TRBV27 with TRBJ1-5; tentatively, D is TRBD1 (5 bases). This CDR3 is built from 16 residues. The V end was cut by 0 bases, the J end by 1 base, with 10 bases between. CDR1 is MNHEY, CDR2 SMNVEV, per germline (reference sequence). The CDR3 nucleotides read TGTGCCAGCAGTTTATCAGGGGCGAGGAGCAATCAGCCCCAGCATTTT. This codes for CASSLSGARSNQPQHF.